One T cell receptor beta chain is described in this entry. This clonotype was detected a few times. Its antigen specificity is not known. One base away there is no much larger clone; base qualities are not given. The data are from a study of blood T cells in healthy people across ages (dated by TCRdb to about 2015). Regarding the complete study: In model experiments, roughly one uniquely barcoded TCR beta cDNA molecule per two T cells was captured by template switching. Using deep sequencing normalized with unique cDNA molecular identifiers, the study measured how TCR beta repertoire diversity changes with age. Donors were grouped into four age groups: young (average about 15 years), middle-aged (roughly 38), aged (around 62) and long-lived (just over 80). Donors of different ages were randomly distributed across sequencing lanes to avoid experimental bias. Using the same blood draw, the study looked at two additional independent replicas of 1 million unique cDNA reads for two donors, one aged 18 to 29 and the other aged 80 or older. Overall results and qualifications from the work: A strong correlation was found between observed TCR beta diversity and the percentage of naive T cells measured by flow cytometry. Donor CMV infection status was unknown, potentially confounding age-related changes in expanded clonotypes. Compared with the aged group, the long-lived group had more naive CD4+ T cells, fewer expanded clones and increased TCR diversity, a pattern suggesting age selection. Observed TCR beta diversity per million T cells fell roughly linearly with age, and a significant reduction was already apparent by age roughly 40. Because profiling used bulk unsorted PBMCs, naive and antigen-experienced compartments could not be compared conclusively. Estimates of total diversity from one million sequenced T cells were regarded as lower bounds and underestimates.

From cysteine to phenylalanine, the CDR3 is 18 amino acids long. Only the CDR3 region is kept as DNA, spanning 54 bases read in frame from base 1. The junction shows trimming of 3 bases on V and 4 bases on J, and the gene matches do not reach 12 bases of it. Donors were a few dozen systemically healthy Caucasian individuals from Russia aged about 6 to 100 years. Each donor gave ten milliliters of peripheral blood, collected into EDTA-treated Vacutainer tubes. Ficoll-Paque density-gradient centrifugation was used to isolate PBMCs, with at least 7 million per sample. Total RNA was extracted from PBMCs with Trizol reagent, with at least 6 micrograms obtained per sample. For every donor, an aliquot of PBMCs went through flow cytometry to measure the percentages of naive CD45RAhigh/CD27high T cells. The library came from 5' RACE. These reads were obtained on an Illumina HiSeq 2500. The second PCR ran for about 6 to 12 cycles and used a J-beta primer mix along with a sample-barcoded 5' primer. Each TCR beta cDNA molecule received a unique molecular identifier from a template-switch 5' adaptor carrying 12 random nucleotides. At least 2.5 million CDR3-containing paired-end reads were obtained from each sample. The Mint cDNA synthesis kit, primed by a TRBC-specific oligonucleotide, was used to synthesize first-strand cDNA from all RNA. Following uracil-DNA glycosylase treatment, all cDNA underwent a first 18-cycle PCR with the universal primers M1SS and BC2_uni_R. On the authors' methods: For normalization, 1 million high-quality reads were randomly selected from each sample, with every read carrying a distinct molecular identifier. Reads with shared molecular identifiers were discarded instead of being binned into consensus sequences. MiTCR, run with a Q25 quality threshold and the strictest error-elimination algorithm, handled CDR3 identification, clonotype clustering and error correction. A nonparametric unseen species model using Euler transformation provided a lower-bound estimate of total TCR beta diversity. The public reads were run again by TCRdb, first through fastp at Q25 and then through MiXCR, and only productive beta chains were kept. Each entry merges the rows of one CDR3 protein and shows their most common DNA and genes. TCRdb's processing, not the authors', yielded these V and J calls. Within this sample are around 800,000 distinct CDR3 sequences, with about 45% of them counted one time only. About a sixth of the sample rests with the top ten.

The clonotype originates from an elderly man in good health. This receptor chain uses TRBV12-3 or TRBV12-4 and TRBJ2-4, and 10 junctional nucleotides match TRBD2. Sequencing input: blood. The nucleotides read TGTGCCAGCAGTTTTTCTGAGCGGGAGGGCGGGCTTAAAAACATTCAGTACTTC. This gives the protein CASSFSEREGGLKNIQYF.